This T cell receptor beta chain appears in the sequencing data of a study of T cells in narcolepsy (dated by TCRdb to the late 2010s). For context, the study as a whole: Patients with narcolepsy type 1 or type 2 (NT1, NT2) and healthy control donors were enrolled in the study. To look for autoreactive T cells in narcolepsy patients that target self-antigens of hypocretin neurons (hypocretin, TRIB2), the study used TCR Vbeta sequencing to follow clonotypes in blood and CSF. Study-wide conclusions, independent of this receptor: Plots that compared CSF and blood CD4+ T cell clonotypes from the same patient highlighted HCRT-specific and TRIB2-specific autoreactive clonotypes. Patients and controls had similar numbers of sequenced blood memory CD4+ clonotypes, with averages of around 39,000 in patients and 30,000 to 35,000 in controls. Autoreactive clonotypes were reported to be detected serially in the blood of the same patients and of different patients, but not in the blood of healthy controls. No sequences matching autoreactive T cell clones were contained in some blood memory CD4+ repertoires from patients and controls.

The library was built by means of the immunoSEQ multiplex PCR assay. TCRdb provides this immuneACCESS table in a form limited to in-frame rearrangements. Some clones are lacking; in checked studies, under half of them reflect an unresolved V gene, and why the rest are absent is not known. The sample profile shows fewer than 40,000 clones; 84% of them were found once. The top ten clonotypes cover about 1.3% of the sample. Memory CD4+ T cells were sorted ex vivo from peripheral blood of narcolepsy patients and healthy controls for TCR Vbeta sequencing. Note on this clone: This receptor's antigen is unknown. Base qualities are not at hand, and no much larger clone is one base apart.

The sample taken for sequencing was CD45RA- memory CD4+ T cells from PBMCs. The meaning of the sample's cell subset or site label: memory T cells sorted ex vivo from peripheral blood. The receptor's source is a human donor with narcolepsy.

The DNA sequence is TGTGCCAGCAGTACCTCCGGGGTCTATGGCTACACCTTC. This codes for CASSTSGVYGYTF. The rearrangement joined TRBV6-6 to TRBJ1-2, with no confident D gene call. CDR1 is given as MNHNY and CDR2 as SVGAGI, both from the germline V gene (reference sequence). The germline ends are 11 bases apart after V is trimmed by 5 bases and J by 4 bases. The CDR3 spans 13 residues, from the cysteine through the phenylalanine. The kept DNA is CDR3 alone, 39 bases in frame from the first base.